The T cell receptor (beta chain) described here comes from a study of blood T cell dynamics during melanoma immunotherapy. Method: immunoSEQ multiplex PCR; TCRdb's copy keeps in-frame clones and lacks some. The table includes around 20,000 clones, 87% detected once. Time point meaning: week 3, after first cycle of checkpoint inhibitor. Germline CDR1 SEHNR, CDR2 FQNEAQ (reference sequence). The CDR3 extends over 14 amino acids. V dropped 2 bases and J dropped 7 bases, with 14 bases sitting between them. The receptor was isolated from a human donor with melanoma. The sample consisted of blood, taken from a patient treated with checkpoint blockade. V gene TRBV7-9 combines with J gene TRBJ1-1, with D maybe TRBD1 (6 bases). Here the CDR3 reads CASSLSQGFDEAFF. The CDR3 DNA follows: TGTGCCAGCAGCTTAAGTCAGGGGTTTGATGAAGCTTTCTTT.